This record covers a single TCR beta chain. Its specificity is unknown. CD8+ T cell subsets were each sorted in triplicate, a few hundred thousand cells apiece. The source of the sample is a study of CXCR3-negative and CXCR3-positive naive CD8 T cells. Study results and caveats: Compared with CXCR3-negative naive cells, CXCR3-positive naive cells showed more hydrophobic TRB CDR3s.

The CDR3 consists of 13 residues. The V gene's germline CDR1 is SGHVS and CDR2 FNYEAQ. Preparation of TRB cDNA libraries relied on 5' RACE carrying UMI labels. TCRdb re-called the 5' RACE reads and catalogs CDR3 proteins one per entry, DNA excluded. This table lists 150,000 or so distinct CDR3 sequences. The source material was naive CXCR3- CD8+ T cells from blood. Documented subset: CD45RO-CCR7+CD27+CD95- naive CD8+ T cells lacking CXCR3 (TNR3-). This sequence originates from a human donor in good health. Some clones in this sample may be carry-over from other donors' samples. The genes are TRBV7-6 and TRBJ1-6; TCRdb selects TRBD1, and the lack of DNA leaves this call unchecked. The CDR3 loop reads CASSRSGDSPLHF.